The sequence of this T cell receptor (beta chain) was determined in a study of shared clonotypes between healthy human individuals. Clones were sequenced by immunoSEQ multiplex PCR, and TCRdb holds only the in-frame ones, with some missing. The profile shows about 2.1 million clones, 80% to 95% of them singletons. The naive CD8 subset, CD45RO-negative cells positively selected for CCR7, excluded terminally differentiated effector memory CD45RA+ cells. Caucasian adults living in Nashville, Tennessee, provided all samples. Germline V gene sequence: CDR1 SGDLS, CDR2 YYNGEE. The V end lost 4 bases, the J end lost 9 bases, and 14 bases lay between the germline ends. This CDR3 spans 13 amino acids.

The receptor was derived from a man aged 18 to 30 in good health. Some clones in this sample may be carry-over from other donors' samples. Sequencing input: naive CD8+ T cells from PBMCs. The chain recombines TRBV9 with TRBJ2-1; D might be TRBD2 (5 bases). Here the CDR3 reads CASSPGVAGEQFF. For the CDR3, the DNA is TGTGCCAGCAGCCCCGGGGTAGCCGGTGAGCAGTTCTTC.